This T cell receptor (beta chain) was identified in a study of T cells after yellow fever vaccination (dated by TCRdb to between 2017 and 2020). Regarding the study in general: Libraries from fractions with low cell numbers were prepared with the SMART-Seq v4 Ultra Low Input RNA kit. Bulk TCR alpha and beta repertoires were sequenced longitudinally to track T-cell clones before and after primary and booster YFV17D yellow fever vaccination. Two healthy male donors made up the cohort, one aged 18 to 29 years and the other aged 30 to 39 years. Blood samples were taken at several timepoints before and after primary and secondary immunization, and bulk PBMC replicates and cell subsets were isolated. Results and caveats for the whole study, not just this receptor: FACS-sorted repertoires could contain abundant contaminating clonotypes from the bulk population, so computational filtering was required. The secondary T-cell response was weaker than the primary response but faster, peaking on day 5 instead of day 15. Most clones expanded after primary vaccination (around 96% of CD4 and 88% of CD8) were re-detected after the booster, suggesting that broad memory maintenance occurred. A small share of clonotypes was detected in both CD4 and CD8 compartments, with the overlap likely arising from convergent recombination. The study included only a couple of donors, which limits how far the findings can be generalized.

Comments on this clonotype: Its antigen remains undetermined. One base away there is no much larger clone; base qualities are not given.

Synthesis of TCR cDNA relied on 5'RACE template switching, a step that introduced a universal primer site along with unique molecular identifiers. Priming for cDNA synthesis came from both the TCR alpha and TCR beta constant segments. Library amplification involved two PCR steps, and the second step added sample barcodes and sequencing adapters. Sequencing of libraries was performed on Illumina HiSeq 2500 (2x100 bp) or NovaSeq (2x150 bp). Regarding the original processing steps: Demultiplexing of reads and collapsing into UMI consensus sequences were performed with MIGEC, and V(D)J alignment was carried out with MiXCR. Clonotypes responding to the vaccine were identified with edgeR on replicate PBMC samples, with the criteria of FDR below 0.01 and a log2 fold change above 5 up to day 15. Each bulk clonotype was labeled CD4 or CD8 based on which sequenced repertoire, CD4 or CD8, contained the clonotype at higher abundance. Through fastp at Q25 and MiXCR, TCRdb rebuilt clones from the public reads, retaining in-frame beta chains. One record per CDR3 amino acid sequence lists the most common genes and DNA. These V and J calls rely on TCRdb rather than the paper's analysis. The sample table shows over 45,000 distinct CDR3 sequences, and roughly 6.9% are seen once. About 40% of the sample comes from the top ten.

This specimen's treatment or condition label, per the study, means: live attenuated yellow fever vaccine strain. PBMCs were isolated from peripheral blood using a standard Ficoll-Paque protocol. CD4 and CD8 T-cell fractions were isolated with Dynabeads CD4 and CD8 positive selection kits. RNA was extracted with TriZol from bulk PBMCs, CD4 and CD8 fractions, and dextramer-positive and dextramer-negative fractions. The source of this sequence is a young man who received the YFV17D yellow fever vaccine. The material sequenced was CD8+ T cells sorted from PBMCs, taken on the day of the first yellow fever vaccination.

The bases read TGCGCCAGCAAGATGGACTCAGATGGTGGGCACTATGGCTACACCTTC. Translation gives CASKMDSDGGHYGYTF. Rearrangement joined TRBV4-1 to TRBJ1-2, with the D gene not confidently named. Relative to germline, V is 7 bases shorter and J is 3 bases shorter, with 21 bases between their ends. Per the germline V gene, MGHRA is the CDR1 and YSYEKL is the CDR2. Counted from cysteine to phenylalanine, this CDR3 has 16 amino acids. Of the read, only the CDR3 DNA is kept; its 48 bases are in frame from base 1.